This entry concerns a single T cell receptor beta chain. Its cognate antigen is unknown. TCRdb reanalysed the RT-PCR reads using MiXCR and keeps one entry per CDR3 protein. The sample yields hundreds of thousands of distinct CDR3 sequences, 10% to 15% seen once. These data are taken from a study of response to subunit inactivated influenza vaccine. Findings and caveats of the study: There was a suggestion from the authors that each seasonal influenza vaccination recruits few new T cells.

The germline V gene has CDR1 MNHEY and CDR2 SVGAGI. The CDR3 totals 15 residues. The J segment lost 4 bases and the V segment lost 8 bases, leaving 6 bases of the junction unmatched. The material sequenced was non-naive T cells sorted from PBMCs, taken less than 15 days before vaccination. The TCR was taken from a man aged 50 or older who received an inactivated influenza vaccine. The gene calls are TRBV6-5 and TRBJ2-4; 12 bases are shared with TRBD2. The CDR3 spells CASGLGTSGKNIQYF. For the CDR3, the DNA is TGTGCCAGCGGTTTAGGGACTAGCGGGAAAAACATTCAGTACTTC.